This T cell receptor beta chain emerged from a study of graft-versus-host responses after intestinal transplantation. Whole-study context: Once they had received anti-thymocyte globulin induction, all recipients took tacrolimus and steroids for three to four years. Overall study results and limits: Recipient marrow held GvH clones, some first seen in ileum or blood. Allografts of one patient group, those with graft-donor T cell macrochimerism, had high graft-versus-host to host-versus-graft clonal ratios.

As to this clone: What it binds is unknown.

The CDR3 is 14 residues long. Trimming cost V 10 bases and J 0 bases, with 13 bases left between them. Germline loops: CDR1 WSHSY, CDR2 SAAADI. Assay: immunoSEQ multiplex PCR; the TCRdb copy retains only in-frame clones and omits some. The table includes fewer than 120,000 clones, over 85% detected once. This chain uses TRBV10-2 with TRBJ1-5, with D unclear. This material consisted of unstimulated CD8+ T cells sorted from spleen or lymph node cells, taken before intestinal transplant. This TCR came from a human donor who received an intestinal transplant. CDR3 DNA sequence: TGCGCCACCCCTGGACCATATAGCAATCAGCCCCAGCATTTT. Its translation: CATPGPYSNQPQHF.